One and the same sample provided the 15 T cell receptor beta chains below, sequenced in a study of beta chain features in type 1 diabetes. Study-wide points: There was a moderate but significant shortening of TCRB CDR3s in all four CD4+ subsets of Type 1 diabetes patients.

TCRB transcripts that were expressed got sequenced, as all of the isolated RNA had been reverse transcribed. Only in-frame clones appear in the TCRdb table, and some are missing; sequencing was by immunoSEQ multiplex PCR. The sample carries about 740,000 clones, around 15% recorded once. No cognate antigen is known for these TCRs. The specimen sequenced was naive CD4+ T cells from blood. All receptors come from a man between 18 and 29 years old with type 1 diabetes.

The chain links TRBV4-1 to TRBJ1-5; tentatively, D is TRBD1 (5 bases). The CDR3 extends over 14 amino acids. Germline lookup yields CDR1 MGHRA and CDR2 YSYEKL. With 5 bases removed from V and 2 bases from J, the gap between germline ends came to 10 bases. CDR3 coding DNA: TGCGCCAGCAGCGGGGACCCGGGCAATCAGCCCCAGCATTTT. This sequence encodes CASSGDPGNQPQHF.

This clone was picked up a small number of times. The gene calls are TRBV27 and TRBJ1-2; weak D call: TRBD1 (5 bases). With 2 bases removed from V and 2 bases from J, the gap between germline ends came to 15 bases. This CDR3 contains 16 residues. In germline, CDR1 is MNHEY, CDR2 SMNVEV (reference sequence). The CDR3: CASSLGPRVPNYGYTF. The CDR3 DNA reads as TGTGCCAGCAGTTTAGGCCCCAGGGTTCCCAACTATGGCTACACCTTC.

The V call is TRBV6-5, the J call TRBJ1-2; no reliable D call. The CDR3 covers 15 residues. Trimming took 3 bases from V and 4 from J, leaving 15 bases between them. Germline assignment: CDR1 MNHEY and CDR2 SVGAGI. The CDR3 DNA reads TGTGCCAGCAGTTATCGCGAGGACTCGGGCTATGGCTACACCTTC. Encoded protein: CASSYREDSGYGYTF.

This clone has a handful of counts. The CDR3 bases are TGTGCCAGCAGGGCGCGGGATTCCTACAATGAGCAGTTCTTC. Translating it yields CASRARDSYNEQFF. This chain connects TRBV7-9 to TRBJ2-1, with D possibly TRBD2 on 6 matching bases. The CDR3 contains 14 residues. Trimming removed 6 bases from V and 1 base from J, with 10 bases in between. Germline-derived CDR1 and CDR2 are SEHNR and FQNEAQ (reference sequence).

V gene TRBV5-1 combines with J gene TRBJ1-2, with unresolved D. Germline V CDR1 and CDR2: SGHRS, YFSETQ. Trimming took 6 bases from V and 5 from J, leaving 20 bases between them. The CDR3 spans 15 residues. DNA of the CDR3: TGCGCCAGCACCGCGGGTAGGGAAACAGAGTATGGCTACACCTTC. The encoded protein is CASTAGRETEYGYTF.

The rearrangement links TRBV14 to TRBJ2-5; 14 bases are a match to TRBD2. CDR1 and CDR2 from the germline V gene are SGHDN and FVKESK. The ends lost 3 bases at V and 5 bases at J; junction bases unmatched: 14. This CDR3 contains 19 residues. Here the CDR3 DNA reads TGTGCCAGCAGCCACCTCCTGGGACTAGCGGGGGCCTCTGGGGAGACCCAGTACTTC. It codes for CASSHLLGLAGASGETQYF.

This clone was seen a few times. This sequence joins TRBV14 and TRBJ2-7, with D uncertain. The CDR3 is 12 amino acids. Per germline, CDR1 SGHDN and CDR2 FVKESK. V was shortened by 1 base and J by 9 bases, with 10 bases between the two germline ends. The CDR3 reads CASSQGPRGQYF. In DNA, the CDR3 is TGTGCCAGCAGCCAAGGCCCCCGCGGGCAGTACTTC. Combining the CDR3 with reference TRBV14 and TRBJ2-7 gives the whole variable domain EAGVTQFPSHSVIEKGQTVTLRCDPISGHDNLYWYRRVMGKEIKFLLHFVKESKQDESGMPNNRFLAERTGGTYSTLKVQPAELEDSGVYFCASSQGPRGQYFGPGTRLTVT.

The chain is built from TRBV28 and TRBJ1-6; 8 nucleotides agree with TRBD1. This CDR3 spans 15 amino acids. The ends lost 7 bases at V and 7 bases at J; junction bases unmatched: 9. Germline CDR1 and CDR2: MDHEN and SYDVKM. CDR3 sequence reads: CASNLPQGGNSPLHF. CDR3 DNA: TGTGCCAGCAACCTCCCACAGGGGGGAAATTCACCCCTCCACTTT.

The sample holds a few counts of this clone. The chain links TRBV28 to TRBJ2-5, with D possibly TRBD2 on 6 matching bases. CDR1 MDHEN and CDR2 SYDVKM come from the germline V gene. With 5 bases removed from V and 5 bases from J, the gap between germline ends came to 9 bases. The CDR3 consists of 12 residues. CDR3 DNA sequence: TGTGCCAGCAGTCCGAGCGGGGAGACCCAGTACTTC. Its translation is CASSPSGETQYF.

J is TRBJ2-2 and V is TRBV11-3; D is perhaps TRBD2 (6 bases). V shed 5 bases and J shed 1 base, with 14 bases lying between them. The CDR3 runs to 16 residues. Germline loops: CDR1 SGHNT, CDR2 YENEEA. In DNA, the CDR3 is TGTGCCAGCAGCCGGGGGACTCAACAGAACACCGGGGAGCTGTTTTTT. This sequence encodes CASSRGTQQNTGELFF.

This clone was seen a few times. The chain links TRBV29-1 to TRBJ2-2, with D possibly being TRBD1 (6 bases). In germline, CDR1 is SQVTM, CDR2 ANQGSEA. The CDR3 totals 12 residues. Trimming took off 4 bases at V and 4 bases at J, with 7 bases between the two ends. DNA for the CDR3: TGCAGCGTTGGACAGGCCACCGGGGAGCTGTTTTTT. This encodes CSVGQATGELFF.

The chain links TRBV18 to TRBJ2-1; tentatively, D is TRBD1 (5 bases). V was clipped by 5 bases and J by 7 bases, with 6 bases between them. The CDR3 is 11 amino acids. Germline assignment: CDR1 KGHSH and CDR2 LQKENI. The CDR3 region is CASSAGNEQFF. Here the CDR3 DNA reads TGTGCCAGCTCAGCAGGGAATGAGCAGTTCTTC.

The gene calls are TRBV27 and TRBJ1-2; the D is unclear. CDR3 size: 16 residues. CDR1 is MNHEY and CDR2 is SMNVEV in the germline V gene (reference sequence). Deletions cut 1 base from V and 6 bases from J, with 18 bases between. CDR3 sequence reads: CASSLFRAPRTDGYTF. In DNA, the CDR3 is TGTGCCAGCAGTTTATTCCGGGCACCACGGACGGATGGCTACACCTTC.

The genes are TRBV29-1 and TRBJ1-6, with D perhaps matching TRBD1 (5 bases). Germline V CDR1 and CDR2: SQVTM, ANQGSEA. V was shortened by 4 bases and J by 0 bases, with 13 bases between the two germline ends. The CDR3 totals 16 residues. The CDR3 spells CSVVGGVSSYNSPLHF. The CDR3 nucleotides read TGCAGCGTTGTCGGAGGGGTCAGCTCCTATAATTCACCCCTCCACTTT.

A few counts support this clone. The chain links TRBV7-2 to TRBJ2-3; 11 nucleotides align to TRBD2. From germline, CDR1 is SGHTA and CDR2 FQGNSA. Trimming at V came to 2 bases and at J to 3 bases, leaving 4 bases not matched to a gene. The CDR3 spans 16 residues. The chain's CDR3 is CASSLLPSGGTDTQYF. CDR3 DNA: TGTGCCAGCAGCTTATTACCTAGCGGGGGGACAGATACGCAGTATTTT.